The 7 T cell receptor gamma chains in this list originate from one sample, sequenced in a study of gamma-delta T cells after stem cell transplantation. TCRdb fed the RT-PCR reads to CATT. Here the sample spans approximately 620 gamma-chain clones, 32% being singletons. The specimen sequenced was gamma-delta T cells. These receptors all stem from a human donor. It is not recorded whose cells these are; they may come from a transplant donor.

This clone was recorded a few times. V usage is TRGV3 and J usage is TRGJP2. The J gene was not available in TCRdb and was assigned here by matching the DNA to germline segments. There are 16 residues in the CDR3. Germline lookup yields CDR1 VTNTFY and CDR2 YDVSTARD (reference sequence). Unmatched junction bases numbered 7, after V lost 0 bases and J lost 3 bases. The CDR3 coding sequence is TGTGCCACCTGGGACAGGTGGGGAGGTAGTGATTGGATCAAGACGTTT. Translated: CATWDRWGGSDWIKTF.

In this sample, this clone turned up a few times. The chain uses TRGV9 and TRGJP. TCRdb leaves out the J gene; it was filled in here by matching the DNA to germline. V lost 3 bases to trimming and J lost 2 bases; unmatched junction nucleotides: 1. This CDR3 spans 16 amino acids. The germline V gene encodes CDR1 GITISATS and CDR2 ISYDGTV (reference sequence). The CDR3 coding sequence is TGTGCCTTGTGGGAGAGGCAAGAGTTGGGCAAAAAAATCAAGGTATTT. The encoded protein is CALWERQELGKKIKVF.

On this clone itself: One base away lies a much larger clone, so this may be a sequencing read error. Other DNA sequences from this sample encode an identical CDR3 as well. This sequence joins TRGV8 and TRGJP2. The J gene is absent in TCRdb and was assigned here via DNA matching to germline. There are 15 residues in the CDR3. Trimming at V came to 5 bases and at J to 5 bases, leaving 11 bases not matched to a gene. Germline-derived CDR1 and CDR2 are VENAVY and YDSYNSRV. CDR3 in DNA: TGTGCCACCTGGGCGAATGGAGGCAGTGATTGGATCAAGACGTTT. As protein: CATWANGGSDWIKTF.

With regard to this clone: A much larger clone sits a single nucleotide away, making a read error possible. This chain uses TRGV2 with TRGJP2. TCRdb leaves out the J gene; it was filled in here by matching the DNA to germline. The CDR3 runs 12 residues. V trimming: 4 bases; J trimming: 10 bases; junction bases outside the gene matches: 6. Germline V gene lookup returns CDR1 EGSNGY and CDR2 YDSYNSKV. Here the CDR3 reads CATWEGSWIKTF. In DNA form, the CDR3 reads TGTGCCACCTGGGAAGGTAGTTGGATCAAGACGTTT.

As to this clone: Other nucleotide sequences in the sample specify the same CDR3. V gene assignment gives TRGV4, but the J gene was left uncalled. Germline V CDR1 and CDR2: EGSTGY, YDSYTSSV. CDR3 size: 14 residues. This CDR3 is CATWDGDNYYKKLF. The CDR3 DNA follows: TGTGCCACCTGGGATGGCGATAATTATTATAAGAAACTCTTC.

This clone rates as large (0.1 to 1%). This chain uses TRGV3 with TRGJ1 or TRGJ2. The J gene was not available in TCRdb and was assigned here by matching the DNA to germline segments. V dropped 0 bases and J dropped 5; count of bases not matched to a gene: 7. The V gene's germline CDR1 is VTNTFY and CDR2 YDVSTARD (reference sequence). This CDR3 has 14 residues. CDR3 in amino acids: CATWDRPWDYKKLF. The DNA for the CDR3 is TGTGCCACCTGGGACAGGCCATGGGATTATAAGAAACTCTTT.

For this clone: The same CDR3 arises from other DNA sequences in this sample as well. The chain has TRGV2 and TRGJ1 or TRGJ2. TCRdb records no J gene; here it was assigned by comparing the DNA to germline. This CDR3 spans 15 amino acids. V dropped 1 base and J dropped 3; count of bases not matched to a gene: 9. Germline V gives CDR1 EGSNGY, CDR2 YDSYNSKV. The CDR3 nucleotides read TGTGCCACCTGGGACGGCTCACAACCTTATTATAAGAAACTCTTT. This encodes CATWDGSQPYYKKLF.